This T cell receptor (beta chain) was identified during a study of blood T cell repertoires in COVID-19. Study details: Donors in the United States, Italy and Spain gave samples during acute or convalescent COVID-19. T cells, B-cell-depleted T cells, or PBMCs provided the cDNA or gDNA that served as material.

The V end was cut by 5 bases, the J end by 1 base, with 14 bases between. Germline CDR1 reads SNHLY; CDR2 reads FYNNEI. The CDR3 runs to 15 residues. As handled by the study authors: It was from reference gene primer amplification that nucleated cell counts were estimated. Some clones are missing from TCRdb's copy, which holds only in-frame ones; the method was immunoSEQ multiplex PCR. That table furnishes V, J and clone size, whereas the DNA furnished D and trimming. This table holds around 210,000 clones, around 81% found once. This TCR was sampled from a woman in her seventies with acute or convalescent COVID-19. The source material was peripheral blood. V and J are TRBV2 and TRBJ1-1; D remains ambiguous. Here the CDR3 reads CASSNDLLENTEAFF. CDR3 nucleotide sequence: TGTGCCAGCAGTAACGACTTATTAGAGAACACTGAAGCTTTCTTT. Full variable domain (rest looked up from reference TRBV2 and TRBJ1-1): EPEVTQTPSHQVTQMGQEVILRCVPISNHLYFYWYRQILGQKVEFLVSFYNNEISEKSEIFDDQFSVERPDGSNFTLKIRSTKLEDSAMYFCASSNDLLENTEAFFGQGTRLTVV.